The rows below give T cell receptor beta chains drawn from one sample of a study of STAT5B mutations in CD4+ large granular lymphocyte leukemia. The assay was immunoSEQ multiplex PCR, and TCRdb's table has in-frame clones only and misses some. The sample has tens of thousands of clones; more than 60% are singletons. The sequenced sample consisted of CD4+ T cells from blood buffy coats. These TCRs come from a human donor in good health. Each CDR3 is given with its conserved first and last residue. The D gene is left open where the match is weak.

TRBV12-5	TRBD1	TRBJ1-3	TGTGCTAGTGGTTTGATCCGACAGGGTTACTCTGGAAACACCATATATTTT	CASGLIRQGYSGNTIYF
TRBV10-3	NA	TRBJ1-3	TGTGCCATCAGTAAGAGACAGGAGACTGGAAACACCATATATTTT	CAISKRQETGNTIYF
TRBV7-9	TRBD1	TRBJ2-5	TGTGCCAGCAGCTTTCCTCCGGGACAGCCTCTGGAGACCCAGTACTTC	CASSFPPGQPLETQYF
TRBV19	NA	TRBJ1-4	TGTGCCAGTAGTATAGTTATTATGGAAAAACTGTTTTTT	CASSIVIMEKLFF
TRBV9	NA	TRBJ1-4	TGTGCCAGCAGCGTAGACGGGGGGGCGTCTAATGAAAAACTGTTTTTT	CASSVDGGASNEKLFF
TRBV2	TRBD2	TRBJ2-2	TGTGCCAGCAGATTCGAGGCGGGGGGGCCTACCGGGGAGCTGTTTTTT	CASRFEAGGPTGELFF
TRBV19	NA	TRBJ2-7	TGTGCCAGTATACCGGGACCGACCCCCTACGAGCAGTACTTC	CASIPGPTPYEQYF
TRBV16	TRBD1	TRBJ2-7	TGTGCCAGCAGCCAATGGCGACAGGGGGCTAGCGAGCAGTACTTC	CASSQWRQGASEQYF
TRBV7-2	TRBD2	TRBJ2-1	TGTGCCAGCAGTACCGGACTAGCGGGAGTCGGTGAGCAGTTCTTC	CASSTGLAGVGEQFF
TRBV7-9	NA	TRBJ1-2	TGTGCCAGCAGCTTACCGCAGGTCTATGGCTACACCTTC	CASSLPQVYGYTF